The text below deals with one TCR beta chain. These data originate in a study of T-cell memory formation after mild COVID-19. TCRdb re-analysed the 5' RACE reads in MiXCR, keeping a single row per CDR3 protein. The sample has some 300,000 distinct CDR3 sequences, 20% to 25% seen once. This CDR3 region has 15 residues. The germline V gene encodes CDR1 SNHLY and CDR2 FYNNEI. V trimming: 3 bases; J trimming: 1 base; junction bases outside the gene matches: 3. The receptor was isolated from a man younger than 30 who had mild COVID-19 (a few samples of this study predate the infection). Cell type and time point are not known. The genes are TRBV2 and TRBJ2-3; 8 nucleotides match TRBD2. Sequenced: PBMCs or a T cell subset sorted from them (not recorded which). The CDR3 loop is CASSEAGGGTDTQYF. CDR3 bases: TGTGCCAGCAGTGAGGCGGGGGGCGGCACAGATACGCAGTATTTT.